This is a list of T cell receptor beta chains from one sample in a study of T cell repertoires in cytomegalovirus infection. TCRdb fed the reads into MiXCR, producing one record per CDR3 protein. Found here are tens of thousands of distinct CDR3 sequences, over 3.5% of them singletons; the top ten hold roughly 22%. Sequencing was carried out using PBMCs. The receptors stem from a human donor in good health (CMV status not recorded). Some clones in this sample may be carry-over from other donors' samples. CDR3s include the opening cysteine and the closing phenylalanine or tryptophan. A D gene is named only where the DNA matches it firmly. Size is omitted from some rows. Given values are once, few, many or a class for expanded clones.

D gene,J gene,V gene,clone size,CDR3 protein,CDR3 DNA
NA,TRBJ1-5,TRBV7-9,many,CASTSLGEGNQPQHF,TGTGCCAGCACATCACTCGGGGAGGGCAATCAGCCCCAGCATTTT
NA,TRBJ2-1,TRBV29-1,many,CSVELEQFF,TGCAGCGTTGAGCTTGAGCAGTTCTTC
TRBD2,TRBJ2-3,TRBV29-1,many,CSVDSSGPTDTQYF,TGCAGCGTGGACTCTAGCGGACCCACAGATACGCAGTATTTT
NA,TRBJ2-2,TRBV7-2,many,CASRRDTNTGELFF,TGTGCCAGCAGGAGGGACACGAACACCGGGGAGCTGTTTTTT
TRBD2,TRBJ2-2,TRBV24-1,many,CATSDFTGGSRDTGELFF,TGTGCCACCAGTGATTTTACGGGAGGGTCACGAGACACCGGGGAGCTGTTTTTT
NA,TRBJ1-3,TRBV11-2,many,CASSTGGSGNTIYF,TGTGCCAGCAGTACCGGCGGCTCTGGAAACACCATATATTTT
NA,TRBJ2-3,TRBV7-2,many,CASSLVGFTDTQYF,TGTGCCAGCAGCTTAGTTGGCTTTACAGATACGCAGTATTTT
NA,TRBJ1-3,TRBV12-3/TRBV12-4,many,CASSLWGWSGNTIYF,TGTGCCAGCAGTTTATGGGGTTGGTCTGGAAACACCATATATTTT
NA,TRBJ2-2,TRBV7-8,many,CASSLALRGLGELFF,TGTGCCAGCAGCTTAGCGCTCAGGGGCCTCGGGGAGCTGTTTTTT
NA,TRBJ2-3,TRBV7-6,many,CASSWGQSGTDTQYF,TGTGCCAGCAGCTGGGGACAATCGGGAACAGATACGCAGTATTTT
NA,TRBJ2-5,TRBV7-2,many,CASSRGNRQETQYF,TGTGCCAGCAGCCGCGGTAACAGACAAGAGACCCAGTACTTC
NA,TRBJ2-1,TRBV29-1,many,CSADSAPSDEQFF,TGCAGCGCTGACAGCGCACCAAGCGATGAGCAGTTCTTC
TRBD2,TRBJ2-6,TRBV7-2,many,CASSTRTSGISPSGANVLTF,TGTGCCAGCAGCACACGGACTAGCGGCATCTCCCCCTCTGGGGCCAACGTCCTGACTTTC
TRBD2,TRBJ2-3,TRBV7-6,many,CASSSPLAGGPTDTQYF,TGTGCCAGCAGCTCCCCACTAGCGGGGGGTCCCACAGATACGCAGTATTTT
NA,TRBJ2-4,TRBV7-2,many,CASSSNMGIYF,TGTGCCAGCAGCTCTAACATGGGAATTTACTTC
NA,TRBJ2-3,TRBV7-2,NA,CASSSTDRFPQYF,TGTGCCAGCAGCTCTACCGACCGCTTCCCGCAGTATTTT
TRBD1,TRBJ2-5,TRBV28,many,CASSLGTGQQQETQYF,TGTGCCAGCAGTTTAGGGACGGGACAGCAACAAGAGACCCAGTACTTC
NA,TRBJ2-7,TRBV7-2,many,CASSLASGERYEQYF,TGTGCCAGCAGCTTAGCGTCGGGGGAGAGGTACGAGCAGTACTTC
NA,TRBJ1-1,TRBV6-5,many,CASTPDRFNTEAFF,TGTGCCAGCACTCCCGACAGATTTAACACTGAAGCTTTCTTT
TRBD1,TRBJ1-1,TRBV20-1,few,CSARDRGMNTEAFF,TGCAGTGCTAGGGACAGGGGAATGAACACTGAAGCTTTCTTT
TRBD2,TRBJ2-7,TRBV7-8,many,CASSRGLAGVGGGEQYF,TGTGCCAGCAGCCGAGGCCTAGCGGGAGTCGGGGGCGGAGAGCAGTACTTC
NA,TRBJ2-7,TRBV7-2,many,CASKNVGTYEQYF,TGTGCCAGCAAGAATGTTGGAACCTACGAGCAGTACTTC
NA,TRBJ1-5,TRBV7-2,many,CASSPRPRQPQHF,TGTGCCAGCAGCCCACGACCTAGACAGCCCCAGCATTTT
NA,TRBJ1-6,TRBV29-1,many,CSVGSGIGSPLHF,TGCAGCGTTGGGTCCGGGATCGGTTCACCCCTCCACTTT
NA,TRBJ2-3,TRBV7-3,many,CASSPGQQRSDTQYF,TGTGCCAGCAGCCCCGGCCAGCAGAGGTCAGATACGCAGTATTTT
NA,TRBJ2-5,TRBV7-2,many,CASSRDDRATQYF,TGTGCCAGCAGTCGCGACGATCGGGCGACCCAGTACTTC
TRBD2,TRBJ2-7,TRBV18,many,CASSLSSGSLSYEQYF,TGTGCCAGCTCACTTTCTAGCGGGAGTCTAAGCTACGAGCAGTACTTC
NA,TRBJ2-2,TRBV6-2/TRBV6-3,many,CASQRVNRNTGELFF,TGTGCCAGCCAGCGGGTTAACAGGAACACCGGGGAGCTGTTTTTT
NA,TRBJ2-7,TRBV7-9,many,CASSPSIEQYF,TGTGCCAGCAGCCCGTCGATCGAGCAGTACTTC
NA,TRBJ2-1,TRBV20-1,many,CSARVSASRRNEQFF,TGCAGTGCTAGAGTATCGGCTAGTAGACGGAATGAGCAGTTCTTC
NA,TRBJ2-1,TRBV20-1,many,CSARRDLSYNEQFF,TGCAGTGCTAGGAGGGATTTGAGCTACAATGAGCAGTTCTTC
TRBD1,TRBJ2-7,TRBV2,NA,CASSNTGEGEQYF,TGTGCCAGCAGCAATACAGGGGAAGGGGAGCAGTACTTC
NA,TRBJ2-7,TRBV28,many,CASSPTLVTYEQYF,TGTGCCAGCAGTCCCACCCTAGTTACTTACGAGCAGTACTTC
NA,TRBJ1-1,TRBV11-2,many,CASSFQGMNTEAFF,TGTGCCAGCAGCTTCCAGGGTATGAACACTGAAGCTTTCTTT
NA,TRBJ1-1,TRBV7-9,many,CASSLELGKAFF,TGTGCCAGCAGCTTAGAGCTGGGAAAAGCTTTCTTT
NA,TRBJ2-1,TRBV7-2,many,CASSLTFRNEQFF,TGTGCCAGCAGCTTAACGTTTCGGAATGAGCAGTTCTTC
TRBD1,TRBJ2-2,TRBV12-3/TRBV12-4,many,CASNSRGLGELFF,TGTGCCAGCAACTCCAGGGGGCTCGGGGAGCTGTTTTTT
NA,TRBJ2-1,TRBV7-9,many,CASSQPTGLHEQFF,TGTGCCAGCAGCCAACCAACGGGTCTCCATGAGCAGTTCTTC
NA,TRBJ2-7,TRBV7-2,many,CASSRKTDTYEQYF,TGTGCCAGCAGCCGAAAGACAGATACCTACGAGCAGTACTTC
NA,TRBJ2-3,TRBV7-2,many,CASSLVGGPLADTQYF,TGTGCCAGCAGCTTAGTGGGGGGCCCTCTCGCAGATACGCAGTATTTT
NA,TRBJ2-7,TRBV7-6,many,CASSPGTVSIGGQYF,TGTGCCAGCAGTCCAGGGACGGTATCGATCGGGGGGCAGTACTTC
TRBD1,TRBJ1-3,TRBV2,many,CASRQGAGNTIYF,TGTGCCAGCAGACAGGGGGCTGGAAACACCATATATTTT
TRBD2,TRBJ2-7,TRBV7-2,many,CASSRTSGNYEQYF,TGTGCCAGCAGCCGGACTAGCGGGAACTACGAGCAGTACTTC
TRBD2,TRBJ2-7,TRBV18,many,CASSPMGLAGGEQYF,TGTGCCAGCTCACCAATGGGACTAGCGGGAGGCGAGCAGTACTTC
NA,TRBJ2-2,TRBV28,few,CATTDPVAGELFF,TGTGCCACCACTGACCCGGTCGCCGGGGAGCTGTTTTTT
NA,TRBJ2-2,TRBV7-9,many,CASSDDRTIFRELFF,TGTGCCAGCAGCGATGACAGGACCATTTTTAGGGAGCTGTTTTTT
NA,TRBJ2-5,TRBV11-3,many,CASSLGGAQETQYF,TGTGCCAGCAGCTTAGGGGGGGCACAAGAGACCCAGTACTTC
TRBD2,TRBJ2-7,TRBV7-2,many,CASSLGTSDTYEQYF,TGTGCCAGCAGCTTGGGGACTAGCGACACCTACGAGCAGTACTTC
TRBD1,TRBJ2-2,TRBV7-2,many,CASSRDRGPVGELFF,TGTGCCAGCAGCCGTGACAGGGGGCCCGTCGGGGAGCTGTTTTTT
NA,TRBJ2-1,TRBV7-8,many,CASSLANNEQFF,TGTGCCAGCAGCTTAGCGAACAATGAGCAGTTCTTC
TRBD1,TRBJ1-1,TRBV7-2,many,CASRIWTGGHGEAFF,TGTGCCAGCAGGATATGGACAGGGGGCCATGGGGAAGCTTTCTTT
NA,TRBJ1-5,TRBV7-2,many,CASSLVDTQPQHF,TGTGCCAGCAGCTTAGTGGATACTCAGCCCCAGCATTTT
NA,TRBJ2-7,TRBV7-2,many,CASSPLPLGSYEQYF,TGTGCCAGCAGCCCCCTACCCCTGGGGTCCTACGAGCAGTACTTC
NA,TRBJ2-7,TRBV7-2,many,CASSLNPSYEQYF,TGTGCCAGCAGCTTAAATCCCTCCTACGAGCAGTACTTC
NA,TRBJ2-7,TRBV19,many,CASTIPDGWDYYEQYF,TGTGCCAGTACCATCCCGGACGGGTGGGATTACTACGAGCAGTACTTC
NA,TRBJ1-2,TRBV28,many,CASIRDRSNYGYTF,TGTGCCAGCATTCGGGACCGATCTAACTATGGCTACACCTTC
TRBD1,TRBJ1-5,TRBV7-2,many,CASSGAGTGVQPQHF,TGTGCCAGCAGCGGGGCCGGGACAGGGGTCCAGCCCCAGCATTTT
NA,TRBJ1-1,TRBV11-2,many,CASSFSGVGEAFF,TGTGCCAGCAGCTTCTCAGGGGTTGGGGAAGCTTTCTTT
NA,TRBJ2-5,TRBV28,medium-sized,CASSFTTSGSETQYF,TGTGCCAGCAGTTTTACGACTAGTGGATCAGAGACCCAGTACTTC
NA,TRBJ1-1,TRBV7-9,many,CASGDPGTDYTEAFF,TGTGCCAGCGGCGATCCCGGGACGGACTACACTGAAGCTTTCTTT